This T cell receptor beta chain stems from a study of T-cell memory formation after mild COVID-19. This clonotype was counted only a few times. What it binds is unknown. Whole-study results and caveats: Whereas later expanders leaned CD4+, clones contracting day 15 to 85 showed a balanced CD4/CD8 makeup. SARS-CoV-2 specificity of second-wave clones peaking day 37 was unconfirmed. Chiefly within CM and EM were the contracting CD4+ clones; CD8+ ones were within EMRA.

Constant-segment primers and 5'RACE yielded cDNA libraries for TCR alpha and TCR beta, each carrying sample barcodes and UMIs. In TCRdb, the 5' RACE reads were re-called with MiXCR into one record per CDR3 protein. The table records around 190,000 distinct CDR3 sequences, approximately 17% of them present only once. V dropped 6 bases and J dropped 3; count of bases not matched to a gene: 3. CDR1 SQVTM and CDR2 ANQGSEA come from the germline V gene. This CDR3 contains 12 residues. The receptor comes from a man younger than 35 who had mild COVID-19 (a few samples of this study predate the infection). Cell type and time point are not known. The source material was PBMCs or a T cell subset sorted from them (not recorded which). This rearrangement joins TRBV29-1 to TRBJ1-1; 8 bases agree with TRBD1. The CDR3 DNA reads TGCAGCGTGAAGACAGGGGACACTGAAGCTTTCTTT. This gives the protein CSVKTGDTEAFF. The full variable domain, in which reference TRBV29-1 and TRBJ1-1 provide the parts outside the CDR3, is SAVISQKPSRDICQRGTSLTIQCQVDSQVTMMFWYRQQPGQSLTLIATANQGSEATYESGFVIDKFPISRPNLTFSTLTVSNMSPEDSSIYLCSVKTGDTEAFFGQGTRLTVV.